This T cell receptor (beta chain) was captured in a study of blood T cells in healthy people across ages. A word on this clonotype: Its antigen is unknown.

Investigators took about 10 milliliters of peripheral blood from every donor. Findings of the study overall: Researchers deemed the diversity estimates from one million T cells underestimates.

A second PCR of 7 to 11 cycles used a sample-barcoded 5' primer and a J-beta primer mix. TCRdb reanalysed the 5' RACE reads using MiXCR and keeps one entry per CDR3 protein. The sample holds over 950,000 distinct CDR3 sequences; 35% to 45% are singletons and the top ten take roughly 13%. Germline values: CDR1 DFQATT, CDR2 SNEGSKA (reference sequence). The CDR3 has 13 amino acids. Germline trimming cut 6 bases from V and 4 bases from J; bases unmatched to any gene: 3. Specimen: blood. The clonotype was recovered from a man aged 18 to 30 in good health. The chain employs TRBV20-1 and TRBJ2-1; 10 bases line up with TRBD2. CDR3 in DNA: TGCAGTGCCCCGACTAGCGGGTACAATGAGCAGTTCTTC. The encoded protein is CSAPTSGYNEQFF.